Each of the 11 T cell receptor beta chains below was sequenced from the same sample in a study of blood T cells in healthy people across ages. A second PCR of 7 to 11 cycles used a sample-barcoded 5' primer and a J-beta primer mix. Each CDR3 protein is one row after TCRdb ran MiXCR on the 5' RACE reads. The table has around 870,000 distinct CDR3 sequences, about 28% seen once. Material: blood. The receptors here all came from a woman older than 75 in good health.

CDR3: CALTSGASTDTQYF. CDR3 coding DNA: TGTGCCCTCACGAGCGGGGCGTCAACAGATACGCAGTATTTT. The chain joins TRBV28 to TRBJ2-3; TRBD2 aligns across 7 bases. The germline V gene encodes CDR1 MDHEN and CDR2 SYDVKM. V was pared by 11 bases and J by 3 bases, with 11 bases of the junction left unmatched. The length of the CDR3 is 14 residues.

A note on this clonotype: Sequence at one end of the junction differs from germline and may be a read error. This sequence joins TRBV25-1 and TRBJ2-5; possible D gene TRBD1, 8 bases. The end of the DNA is better explained by TRBJ2-7, so the J call may be wrong. This CDR3 region has 16 residues. Germline assignment: CDR1 MGHDK and CDR2 SYGVNS. The CDR3 loop is CACSELETGGGDEQYF. The CDR3 region has the DNA TGTGCCTGCAGTGAACTGGAAACAGGGGGAGGGGACGAGCAGTACTTC.

This clonotype was picked up many times. This rearrangement joins TRBV6-5 to TRBJ1-2; 7 nucleotides match TRBD1. Per germline, CDR1 MNHEY and CDR2 SVGAGI. The trim removed 7 bases at V and 8 bases at J, leaving 4 bases unmatched. CDR3 length: 11 amino acids. The DNA of the CDR3 is TGTGCCAGCAAGGGGGCGCCGGGCTACACCTTC. It encodes CASKGAPGYTF.

This clonotype has just one count. A read error may explain this, as a much larger clone is one base away. V is TRBV24-1 and J is TRBJ2-3, with 9 bases that match TRBD2. CDR1 is KGHDR and CDR2 is SFDVKD in the germline V gene. CDR3 length: 18 residues. J was trimmed by 4 bases and V by 2 bases; bases with no gene match: 12. The CDR3, as DNA: TGTGCCACCAGTGATTCCCGCCGAATGAGCGGGGGGTCAGATACGCAGTATTTT. This encodes CATSDSRRMSGGSDTQYF.

This sequence joins TRBV7-8 and TRBJ1-5, with D perhaps matching TRBD1 (5 bases). From germline, CDR1 is SGHVS and CDR2 FQNEAQ. Between the trimmed V and J ends, which lost 0 bases and 5 bases, there was a span of 17 bases. This CDR3 contains 17 residues. CDR3 sequence reads: CASSLAVATRGDQPQHF. The CDR3 nucleotides read TGTGCCAGCAGCTTAGCGGTGGCAACGCGAGGGGATCAGCCCCAGCATTTT.

The chain employs TRBV7-2 and TRBJ1-5, with D tentatively TRBD1 (5 bases). V shed 3 bases and J shed 2 bases, with 11 bases lying between them. Germline CDR1 and CDR2: SGHTA and FQGNSA. CDR3 length: 15 residues. CDR3 bases: TGTGCCAGCAGCTTTAAACAGGAGGGCAATCAGCCCCAGCATTTT. It yields the protein CASSFKQEGNQPQHF.

This clonotype was picked up many times. The chain carries TRBV20-1 and TRBJ2-5; 7 bases match TRBD2. CDR1 and CDR2 (germline): DFQATT, SNEGSKA (reference sequence). The ends lost 1 base at V and 5 bases at J; junction bases unmatched: 16. The CDR3 spans 17 residues. CDR3 in DNA: TGCAGTGCTAGAGTTCCTAGTCGAGCGGGGTTTTATGAGACCCAGTACTTC. Its protein is CSARVPSRAGFYETQYF.

To note about this clonotype: Being one base from a much bigger clone, this may be a read error. The chain employs TRBV7-9 and TRBJ2-7; the D is unclear. Per the germline V gene, CDR1 is SEHNR and CDR2 is FQNEAQ (reference sequence). There are 12 residues in the CDR3. V lost 2 bases and J 2 bases, leaving 4 bases between the germline ends. The CDR3: CASSLRAYEQYF. CDR3 in DNA: TGTGCCAGCAGCTTAAGGGCCTACGAGCAGTACTTC.

This clonotype was observed a handful of times. The chain links TRBV30 to TRBJ1-5; 9 bases align to TRBD1. The CDR3 extends over 14 amino acids. Trimming at V came to 4 bases and at J to 4 bases, leaving 5 bases not matched to a gene. CDR1 is GTSNPN and CDR2 is SVGIG in the germline V gene (reference sequence). The chain's CDR3 is CAWNGQGSNQPQHF. Here the CDR3 DNA reads TGTGCCTGGAATGGACAGGGGTCGAATCAGCCCCAGCATTTT.

There are a few counts of this clonotype. This may arise from a read error, as a much more abundant clone is one base away. This chain uses TRBV5-1 with TRBJ1-2; possibly TRBD1 for D (6 bases). CDR1 SGHRS and CDR2 YFSETQ come from the germline V gene. The CDR3 is 13 amino acids. CDR3 DNA: TGCGCCAGCAGCCCCCGGGGGGCCTATGGCTGCACCTTC. It yields the protein CASSPRGAYGCTF.

The gene calls are TRBV7-2 and TRBJ1-4; D is uncertain. V was shortened by 3 bases and J by 0 bases, with 8 bases between the two germline ends. Germline V gene sequence: CDR1 SGHTA, CDR2 FQGNSA. The CDR3 length is 15 residues. The CDR3 protein is CASSLDPATNEKLFF. The CDR3 nucleotides read TGTGCCAGCAGCTTGGACCCTGCAACTAATGAAAAACTGTTTTTT.